This T cell receptor beta chain comes out of a study of blood T cell repertoires in COVID-19. Overall study: In each case, the material was cDNA or gDNA derived from T cells, B-cell-depleted T cells, or PBMCs.

Original data processing: Amplification from reference gene primers served as the basis for estimated nucleated cell counts. TCRdb keeps only in-frame clones here, not all; method: immunoSEQ multiplex PCR. V and J calls and clone size are as listed in that table; D and trimming were resolved from the DNA. Of about 210,000 clones listed, 81% are singletons. The CDR3 runs to 16 residues. Germline values: CDR1 SGHTA, CDR2 FQGNSA. V dropped 0 bases and J dropped 4; count of bases not matched to a gene: 8. Participants were placed into cohorts based on the clinical history they reported. V usage is TRBV7-2 and J usage is TRBJ1-1; 7 nucleotides match TRBD1. This TCR was recovered from a woman aged 50 to 65 with acute COVID-19. Specimen: PBMCs or T cells enriched from blood (not recorded which). Here the CDR3 DNA reads TGTGCCAGCAGCTTAGCCGTGACAGGGTCTGGCACTGAAGCTTTCTTT. Encoded protein: CASSLAVTGSGTEAFF.